This paragraph reports one T cell receptor beta chain. These data belong to a study of cytomegalovirus exposure and HLA in healthy donors. In germline, CDR1 is MNHEY, CDR2 SMNVEV (reference sequence). Trimming took off 2 bases at V and 10 bases at J, with 12 bases between the two ends. There are 13 residues in the CDR3. It was with 60 Vbeta and 13 Jbeta primers that the PCR ran. Produced via immunoSEQ multiplex PCR; TCRdb's table is partial and in-frame only. Of under 200,000 clones in the sample, roughly 71% were seen once. The sequencing input was PBMCs. The gene calls are TRBV27 and TRBJ2-1, with D maybe TRBD2 (7 bases). This receptor was identified in a girl aged 5-17 years in good health and CMV-seronegative. CDR3 in DNA: TGTGCCAGCAGTTTAGGGGGGGCTAGGGAGCAGTTCTTC. Its translation: CASSLGGAREQFF.